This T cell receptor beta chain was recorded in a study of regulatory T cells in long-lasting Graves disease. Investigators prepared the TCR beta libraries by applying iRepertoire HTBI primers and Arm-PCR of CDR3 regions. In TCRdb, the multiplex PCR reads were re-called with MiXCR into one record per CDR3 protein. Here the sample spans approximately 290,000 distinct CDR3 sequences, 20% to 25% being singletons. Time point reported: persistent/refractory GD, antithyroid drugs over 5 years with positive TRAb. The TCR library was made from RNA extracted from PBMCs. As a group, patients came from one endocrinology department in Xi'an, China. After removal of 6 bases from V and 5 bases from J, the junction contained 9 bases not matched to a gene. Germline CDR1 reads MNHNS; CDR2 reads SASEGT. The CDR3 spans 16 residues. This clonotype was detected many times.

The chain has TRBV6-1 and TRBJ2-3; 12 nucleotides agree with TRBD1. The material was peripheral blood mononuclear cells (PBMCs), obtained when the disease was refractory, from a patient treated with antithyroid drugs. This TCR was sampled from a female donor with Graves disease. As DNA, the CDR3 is TGTGCCAGCAGCTATGCCGGGACAGGGGGCGTAGATACGCAGTATTTT. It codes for CASSYAGTGGVDTQYF.